The rows below give T cell receptor beta chains drawn from one sample of a study of technical replicates of blood from several donors. Method: immunoSEQ multiplex PCR; TCRdb's copy keeps in-frame clones and lacks some. Of some 79,000 clones in the sample, under 95% are singletons; the top ten hold around 0.26%. The sequencing input was T cells isolated from PBMCs. These receptors were obtained from a human donor in good health. CDR3s include the opening cysteine and the closing phenylalanine or tryptophan. The D gene is left open where the match is weak.

v_call	j_call	d_call	cdr3_nt	cdr3_aa
TRBV19	TRBJ2-1	TRBD2	TGTGCCAGCGGGGGGTTCTCCTACAATGAGCAGTTCTTC	CASGGFSYNEQFF
TRBV6-1	TRBJ1-1	.	TGTGCCAGCAGTGAAGTGTCAGTGGGCCGAAGGAACACTGAAGCTTTCTTT	CASSEVSVGRRNTEAFF
TRBV9	TRBJ1-2	.	TGTGCCAGCAGCGCCGGGTGGGTCTACACCTTC	CASSAGWVYTF
TRBV28	TRBJ1-2	.	TGTGCCAGCAGTTCACGCGCCCTTATCTATGGCTACACCTTC	CASSSRALIYGYTF
TRBV2	TRBJ1-5	.	TGTGCCAGCAGTGAATTCAGGGCAGGGAGCAATCAGCCCCAGCATTTT	CASSEFRAGSNQPQHF
TRBV7-9	TRBJ2-3	.	TGTGCCAGCAGCTTAGCTGGGCAGCGGACGCAGTATTTT	CASSLAGQRTQYF
TRBV5-4	TRBJ2-1	.	TGTGCCAGCAGCTTGGGCGCGGGACGGAACAATGAGCAGTTCTTC	CASSLGAGRNNEQFF
TRBV11-1	TRBJ2-7	TRBD2	TGTGCCAGCAGCCCCCTTGGGTTCGGGAGGAGCTCCTACGAGCAGTACTTC	CASSPLGFGRSSYEQYF
TRBV5-1	TRBJ2-5	TRBD2	TGCGCCAGCAGAGAGCGGGAGGGCCTCGCAGAGACCCAGTACTTC	CASREREGLAETQYF
TRBV4-1	TRBJ2-1	TRBD2	TGCGCCAGCAGCCAGACGAGCGGGAGGCTCAATGAGCAGTTCTTC	CASSQTSGRLNEQFF
TRBV6-1	TRBJ2-3	TRBD1	TGTGCCAGCACCAGGACAGGGGCCACAGATACGCAGTATTTT	CASTRTGATDTQYF
TRBV20-1	TRBJ1-2	.	TGCAGTGCTAGACTCGAGGGTTACTACACCTTC	CSARLEGYYTF
TRBV27	TRBJ2-3	TRBD2	TGTGCCAGCAGTCCGCGGGGAAGCGGGGGGGCAACAGATACGCAGTATTTT	CASSPRGSGGATDTQYF
TRBV5-4	TRBJ1-2	.	TGTGCCAGCAGCTTGGATAGCCAGACCGGCTACACCTTC	CASSLDSQTGYTF
TRBV5-1	TRBJ1-4	TRBD1	TGCGCCAGCAGCTTGGAAGGACAGGCTAATGAAAAACTGTTTTTT	CASSLEGQANEKLFF
TRBV28	TRBJ1-2	TRBD1	TGTGCCAGCAGACCGGGACAGGGGGCGGGGTGGCAAGGCTACACCTTC	CASRPGQGAGWQGYTF
TRBV11-2	TRBJ1-6	.	TGTGCCAGCAGCTTAGATCGGGGATCACCCCTCCACTTT	CASSLDRGSPLHF